This T cell receptor (beta chain) comes out of a study of T-cell memory formation after mild COVID-19. This clonotype showed up just a few times. TCRdb passed the 5' RACE reads through MiXCR, listing each CDR3 protein once. This sample has a few hundred thousand distinct CDR3 sequences, with 24% found just once. Per the germline V gene, CDR1 is SQVTM and CDR2 is ANQGSEA. The CDR3 spans 18 residues. Deletions cut 1 base from V and 3 bases from J, with 22 bases between. The chain carries TRBV29-1 and TRBJ2-1; the D gene is possibly TRBD1 (6 bases). The source of this sequence is an adult woman who had mild COVID-19 (a few samples of this study predate the infection). Cell type and time point are not known. Sequenced sample: PBMCs or a T cell subset sorted from them (not recorded which). The CDR3 spells CSVEGIPGDGPVYNEQFF. DNA of the CDR3: TGCAGCGTTGAAGGTATTCCAGGGGATGGTCCCGTCTACAATGAGCAGTTCTTC.